The sequence of this TCR beta chain was determined in a study of blood T cell repertoires in COVID-19. Whole-study context: Samples of COVID-19 (acute and convalescent) were obtained from the United States, Italy and Spain. The analysed material was cDNA or gDNA that came from T cells, B-cell-depleted T cells, or PBMCs.

The V gene's germline CDR1 is LGHNA and CDR2 YSLEER. Trimming stripped 1 base from V and 8 bases from J, with 16 bases between. CDR3 size: 15 residues. This clone was seen once. As processed by the authors: Amplified reference gene primers provided the basis for estimating nucleated cell counts. Measured with immunoSEQ multiplex PCR; TCRdb has only the in-frame clones, and not every one. V and J calls and clone size are copied from that table; D and trimming were computed from the DNA. In the table there are 200,000 to 300,000 clones, nearly 90% of which are singletons. J is TRBJ2-3 and V is TRBV4-3; D not resolved. This sequence was found in a human donor in a cohort sampled during active COVID-19. Sample: peripheral blood. CDR3 amino acids: CASSQVVLEASTQYF. The CDR3 bases are TGCGCCAGCAGCCAAGTGGTATTAGAGGCTAGTACGCAGTATTTT.